The 17 T cell receptor beta chains presented below share a single source sample, sequenced in a study of blood T cell repertoires in COVID-19 (dated by TCRdb to the early 2020s). Receptor amplification or capture employed the immunoSEQ multiplex PCR assay. TCRdb provides this immuneACCESS table in a form limited to in-frame rearrangements. Some clones are lacking; in checked studies, under half of them reflect an unresolved V gene, and why the rest are absent is not known. This sample holds 200,000 or so clones; roughly 90% were observed only once. Over 2% of the sample goes to the ten largest clones. The sequenced sample was peripheral blood. The source of these receptors is a woman between 50 and 59 years old with acute or convalescent COVID-19.

The V gene is TRBV5-4, the J gene TRBJ2-1; 8 nucleotides align to TRBD1. V lost 4 bases to trimming and J lost 3 bases; unmatched junction nucleotides: 6. From germline, CDR1 is SGHNT and CDR2 YYREEE (reference sequence). The CDR3 is 15 amino acids. CDR3 nucleotides: TGTGCCAGCAGCCCCGGGACAGGCCTCTACAATGAGCAGTTCTTC. It is translated as CASSPGTGLYNEQFF.

This sequence joins TRBV7-6 and TRBJ1-5, with D possibly being TRBD1 (5 bases). Germline values: CDR1 SGHVS, CDR2 FNYEAQ. The CDR3 is 15 amino acids. The V end was cut by 1 base, the J end by 4 bases, with 11 bases between. CDR3 DNA sequence: TGTGCCAGCAGCTTAGGGGCAGGGCGGAATCAGCCCCAGCATTTT. It codes for CASSLGAGRNQPQHF.

The chain joins TRBV6-2 or TRBV6-3 to TRBJ2-1, with D possibly matching TRBD1 (5 bases). The CDR3 extends over 15 amino acids. Trimming removed 5 bases from V and 7 bases from J, with 18 bases in between. Germline V gene sequence: CDR1 MNHEY, CDR2 SVGEGT. CDR3 amino acids: CASSQPGKISNEQFF. CDR3 coding DNA: TGTGCCAGCAGTCAACCAGGGAAGATAAGTAATGAGCAGTTCTTC.

This clone was observed once. The chain links TRBV7-2 to TRBJ1-2; 8 nucleotides match TRBD1. The CDR3 has 15 amino acids. The trim removed 5 bases at V and 0 bases at J, leaving 5 bases unmatched. CDR1 and CDR2 from the germline V gene are SGHTA and FQGNSA. CDR3 loop: CASSLEQGANYGYTF. CDR3 sequence (DNA): TGTGCCAGCAGCCTTGAACAGGGGGCTAACTATGGCTACACCTTC.

This clone was detected once. The chain employs TRBV6-6 and TRBJ1-3; D not resolved. Trimming left V 5 bases short and J 2 bases short, with 13 bases between. Looked up from germline, CDR1 is MNHNY and CDR2 is SVGAGI (reference sequence). This CDR3 is 15 amino acids long. For the CDR3, the DNA is TGTGCCAGCAGTCCATCGTGGAGCACTGGAAACACCATATATTTT. This encodes CASSPSWSTGNTIYF.

V and J are TRBV7-2 and TRBJ2-7; 7 nucleotides agree with TRBD1. Germline V gene data show CDR1 as SGHTA and CDR2 as FQGNSA. CDR3 length equals 13 residues. Trimming cost V 4 bases and J 5 bases; bases outside gene matches: 5. The DNA of the CDR3 is TGTGCCAGCAGCTCCAACAGGGGAAACGAGCAGTACTTC. Protein: CASSSNRGNEQYF.

The V gene is TRBV5-5, the J gene TRBJ2-5; D remains unclear. The CDR3 loop spans 13 amino acids. The germline CDR1 and CDR2 sequences are SGHKS and YYEKEE (reference sequence). V lost 0 bases to trimming and J lost 5 bases, with 8 bases between them. Written as DNA, the CDR3 is TGTGCCAGCAGCTTGGCCTCTGAGGAGACCCAGTACTTC. It encodes CASSLASEETQYF.

The chain is built from TRBV7-2 and TRBJ1-2; the D gene is possibly TRBD1 (5 bases). Germline V gene sequence: CDR1 SGHTA, CDR2 FQGNSA. CDR3 length: 14 residues. The V end was cut by 2 bases, the J end by 4 bases, with 11 bases between. The CDR3 is CASSLIVGGYGYTF. The CDR3 region has the DNA TGTGCCAGCAGCTTAATAGTCGGGGGCTATGGCTACACCTTC.

The chain uses TRBV6-5 and TRBJ1-3; D remains unclear. The CDR3 loop spans 14 amino acids. From germline, CDR1 is MNHEY and CDR2 SVGAGI. Between the trimmed V and J ends, which lost 4 bases and 2 bases, there was a span of 9 bases. Written as DNA, the CDR3 is TGTGCCAGCAGTTCCCCCGGGACTGGAAACACCATATATTTT. Its protein product is CASSSPGTGNTIYF.

V is TRBV4-3 and J is TRBJ1-2; the D gene is possibly TRBD1 (5 bases). With 0 bases removed from V and 8 bases from J, the gap between germline ends came to 16 bases. From germline, CDR1 is LGHNA and CDR2 YSLEER. The CDR3 spans 15 residues. CDR3 in amino acids: CASSQEDPGRGGYTF. The DNA for the CDR3 is TGCGCCAGCAGCCAAGAAGACCCTGGCCGGGGGGGCTACACCTTC.

This chain uses TRBV7-6 with TRBJ1-1; TRBD1 agrees at 7 bases. Trimming cost V 3 bases and J 5 bases; bases outside gene matches: 6. The CDR3 is made up of 14 amino acids. Germline CDR1 is SGHVS and CDR2 is FNYEAQ. The CDR3 sequence: CASSLGQYLTEAFF. The DNA of the CDR3 is TGTGCCAGCAGCTTGGGACAGTACTTGACTGAAGCTTTCTTT.

This clone was counted between two and nine times. This chain's CDR3 is CASSRPKEGNQPQHF. DNA for the CDR3: TGCGCCAGCAGTCGCCCCAAGGAGGGCAATCAGCCCCAGCATTTT. V and J are TRBV23-1 and TRBJ1-5; no reliable D call. TRBV23-1 belongs to the ORF category, with a function that is uncertain. V shed 4 bases and J shed 2 bases, with 12 bases lying between them. The CDR3 loop spans 15 amino acids.

The rearrangement links TRBV20-1 to TRBJ2-7, with 7 bases identical to TRBD1. Germline values: CDR1 DFQATT, CDR2 SNEGSKA (reference sequence). The CDR3 consists of 12 residues. Trimming cost V 3 bases and J 5 bases; bases outside gene matches: 4. CDR3 DNA sequence: TGCAGTGCTAGTCCCGGGACAGACGAGCAGTACTTC. Protein sequence: CSASPGTDEQYF.

In this sample, this clone turned up once. The chain recombines TRBV4-3 with TRBJ1-2, with unresolved D. V was clipped by 4 bases and J by 2 bases, with 14 bases between them. Germline CDR1 and CDR2: LGHNA and YSLEER. This CDR3 is built from 15 residues. CDR3 in amino acids: CASSLGDSHNYGYTF. The CDR3 region has the DNA TGCGCCAGCAGCCTAGGAGATTCTCACAACTATGGCTACACCTTC.

This sequence joins TRBV20-1 and TRBJ2-1; 14 bases are a match to TRBD2. With V trimmed by 3 bases and J by 3 bases, 7 bases remained unmatched. The CDR3 is 17 residues long. Germline V CDR1 and CDR2: DFQATT, SNEGSKA (reference sequence). Here the CDR3 DNA reads TGCAGTGCTAGTTACACCGGGACTAGCGGGAGCTACAATGAGCAGTTCTTC. Translated, it gives CSASYTGTSGSYNEQFF.

J is TRBJ1-6 and V is TRBV15; TRBD1 might be the D (5 bases). The germline V gene has CDR1 LNHNV and CDR2 YYDKDF (reference sequence). This CDR3 is 14 amino acids long. Deletions cut 3 bases from V and 7 bases from J, with 10 bases between. The CDR3 coding sequence is TGTGCCACCAGCAGTACAGGAAACAATTCACCCCTCCACTTT. It yields the protein CATSSTGNNSPLHF.

This sequence joins TRBV27 and TRBJ2-2, with D perhaps matching TRBD2 (6 bases). The CDR3 length is 15 residues. Germline V gene lookup returns CDR1 MNHEY and CDR2 SMNVEV (reference sequence). Trimming took 7 bases from V and 3 from J, leaving 15 bases between them. The CDR3 DNA reads as TGTGCCAGCACTAGGGGAGGAGGGTACACCGGGGAGCTGTTTTTT. It codes for CASTRGGGYTGELFF.